This TCR beta chain was identified during a study of cytomegalovirus exposure and HLA in healthy donors. Whole-study context: Most donors, 70% to 85% of some 400 genotyped, fell in the Caucasian-associated ancestry cluster. General study results and limits: Earlier findings revealed that most TCR beta V segments proved productive either about 87% or about 30% of the time. A later analysis reported that several of the most significant clusters appeared to be linked to common viral pathogens, among them Epstein-Barr virus.

A remark on this clone: The antigen is undetermined.

CDR1 and CDR2 from the germline V gene are SGHRS and YFSETQ. V lost 4 bases, J lost 9 bases, and 17 bases lay in between. The CDR3 extends over 13 amino acids. PCR amplification relied on 60 Vbeta primers (plus 13 Jbeta primers). Profiled with immunoSEQ multiplex PCR; TCRdb holds only in-frame clones, not every one. This table has over 130,000 clones, roughly 78% appearing once. Input material: PBMCs. The V call is TRBV5-1, the J call TRBJ2-7; D might be TRBD2 (5 bases). The receptor was isolated from a man between 45 and 60 years old in good health and CMV-seropositive. The CDR3 sequence: CASSLGGSLGQYF. The CDR3 region has the DNA TGCGCCAGCAGCCTCGGCGGGTCCCTAGGGCAGTACTTC.